These T cell receptor beta chains were read from a single sample in a study of preoperative IRX-2 immunotherapy in early breast cancer. Here immunoSEQ multiplex PCR was the method, and the copy in TCRdb shows in-frame clones only, minus some. The sample contains under 50,000 clones, approximately 85% of which appear only once. The sample here was lymph node tissue, taken after IRX-2 immunotherapy. The receptors were gathered from a human donor with breast cancer. Both conserved end residues are part of each CDR3. Each record gives: J gene, clone size, V gene, D gene, CDR3 protein, CDR3 DNA. A D gene is named only where the DNA matches it firmly. A row's size may be missing; if present it is once, few, many or a size class.

J: TRBJ1-1
size: .
V: TRBV19
D: .
CDR3: CASSIPGGWVNTEAFF
DNA: TGTGCCAGTAGTATACCCGGGGGCTGGGTGAACACTGAAGCTTTCTTT

J: TRBJ2-7
size: .
V: TRBV19
D: TRBD1
CDR3: CASSPRAVGQGDNYEQYF
DNA: TGTGCCAGTAGTCCGCGTGCCGTCGGACAGGGGGACAACTACGAGCAGTACTTC

J: TRBJ2-7
size: .
V: TRBV11-3
D: TRBD2
CDR3: CASSLLAGEEGEQYF
DNA: TGTGCCAGCAGCTTACTGGCGGGGGAGGAGGGCGAGCAGTACTTC

J: TRBJ2-5
size: .
V: TRBV6-8
D: .
CDR3: CASSLTRHHQETQYF
DNA: TGTGCCAGCAGCCTTACCCGACACCACCAAGAGACCCAGTACTTC

J: TRBJ2-3
size: .
V: TRBV19
D: TRBD2
CDR3: CASSALAGGLRDTQYF
DNA: TGTGCCAGTAGTGCCTTAGCGGGGGGATTACGGGATACGCAGTATTTT

J: TRBJ2-7
size: .
V: TRBV14
D: .
CDR3: CASSQDSGVGEQYF
DNA: TGTGCCAGCAGCCAAGATTCTGGGGTGGGCGAGCAGTACTTC

J: TRBJ2-7
size: .
V: TRBV28
D: TRBD1
CDR3: CASSHRGSPYEQYF
DNA: TGTGCCAGCAGTCACAGGGGTTCCCCCTACGAGCAGTACTTC

J: TRBJ1-4
size: .
V: TRBV11-3
D: .
CDR3: CASSWGGGSNEKLFF
DNA: TGTGCCAGCAGCTGGGGTGGGGGCAGTAATGAAAAACTGTTTTTT

J: TRBJ1-2
size: .
V: TRBV1
D: .
CDR3: CASSQGTGLNYGYTF
DNA: TGCGCCAGCAGCCAAGGGACAGGGTTAAATTATGGCTACACCTTC

J: TRBJ1-1
size: .
V: TRBV5-1
D: TRBD1
CDR3: CASTPPLGAGTGNTEAFF
DNA: TGCGCCAGCACCCCCCCCCTTGGAGCCGGGACAGGGAACACTGAAGCTTTCTTT

J: TRBJ1-2
size: .
V: TRBV30
D: TRBD1
CDR3: CAWGRDSQKLYNYGYTF
DNA: TGTGCCTGGGGTAGGGACAGCCAAAAATTGTATAACTATGGCTACACCTTC

J: TRBJ2-3
size: .
V: TRBV6-8
D: TRBD1
CDR3: CASSYTRDSLSYTDTQYF
DNA: TGTGCCAGCAGTTATACAAGGGACAGCCTTTCCTACACAGATACGCAGTATTTT

J: TRBJ2-7
size: .
V: TRBV11-3
D: .
CDR3: CASRPYGGSPYEQYF
DNA: TGTGCCAGCAGGCCTTATGGGGGTTCCCCATACGAGCAGTACTTC

J: TRBJ1-1
size: .
V: TRBV6-8
D: .
CDR3: CAIAPGLGTLNTEAFF
DNA: TGTGCCATCGCCCCCGGTTTAGGGACATTGAACACTGAAGCTTTCTTT

J: TRBJ1-3
size: .
V: TRBV12-5
D: .
CDR3: CASDPRTGTHSGNTIYF
DNA: TGTGCCAGCGACCCACGTACCGGGACACACTCTGGAAACACCATATATTTT

J: TRBJ1-6
size: .
V: TRBV30
D: .
CDR3: CAWRSGYNSPLHF
DNA: TGTGCCTGGAGGTCGGGGTATAATTCACCCCTCCACTTT

J: TRBJ1-3
size: .
V: TRBV6-8
D: TRBD1
CDR3: CASSPGQVLRNTIYF
DNA: TGTGCCAGCAGCCCGGGACAGGTTCTGAGAAACACCATATATTTT

J: TRBJ1-2
size: few
V: TRBV6-8
D: .
CDR3: CASSYFQLYGYTF
DNA: TGTGCCAGCAGTTACTTCCAGCTTTATGGCTACACCTTC

J: TRBJ2-2
size: .
V: TRBV11-3
D: TRBD1
CDR3: CASSLDPGGNTGELFF
DNA: TGTGCCAGCAGCTTGGATCCAGGGGGGAACACCGGGGAGCTGTTTTTT

J: TRBJ1-1
size: .
V: TRBV11-3
D: .
CDR3: CASSYSRTVNTEAFF
DNA: TGTGCCAGCAGCTACTCACGAACAGTTAACACTGAAGCTTTCTTT

J: TRBJ1-6
size: .
V: TRBV6-8
D: .
CDR3: CASSSIASPLHF
DNA: TGTGCCAGCAGTTCCATTGCCTCACCCCTCCACTTT

J: TRBJ1-6
size: .
V: TRBV6-8
D: .
CDR3: CASSDSGNSPLHF
DNA: TGTGCCAGCAGTGACAGTGGGAATTCACCCCTCCACTTT

J: TRBJ2-3
size: .
V: TRBV6-8
D: TRBD2
CDR3: CASSRGGAQDTQYF
DNA: TGTGCCAGTTCGCGCGGGGGGGCCCAGGATACGCAGTATTTT

J: TRBJ1-4
size: .
V: TRBV7-1
D: TRBD1
CDR3: CASSSSGQGSEKLFF
DNA: TGTGCCAGCAGCTCGTCGGGACAGGGCTCAGAAAAACTGTTTTTT

J: TRBJ1-1
size: .
V: TRBV7-4
D: TRBD1
CDR3: CASSLRQGGEAFF
DNA: TGTGCCAGCAGCTTACGACAGGGCGGTGAAGCTTTCTTT

J: TRBJ1-1
size: .
V: TRBV10-2
D: TRBD1
CDR3: CASSDLGGRGLPEAFF
DNA: TGCGCCAGCAGTGACCTCGGGGGCAGGGGGCTCCCTGAAGCTTTCTTT

J: TRBJ1-2
size: once
V: TRBV19
D: TRBD1
CDR3: CASSMTGGYYGYTF
DNA: TGTGCCAGTAGTATGACAGGGGGTTACTATGGCTACACCTTC

J: TRBJ2-5
size: .
V: TRBV7-7
D: .
CDR3: CASSRLPRQSQETQYF
DNA: TGTGCCAGCAGCCGGCTGCCAAGACAGTCACAAGAGACCCAGTACTTC

J: TRBJ2-2
size: .
V: TRBV10-2
D: TRBD2
CDR3: CASSESGGAGTGELFF
DNA: TGCGCCAGCAGCGAGAGCGGGGGGGCGGGCACCGGGGAGCTGTTTTTT

J: TRBJ2-7
size: .
V: TRBV6-8
D: .
CDR3: CASSYMQGDYEQYF
DNA: TGTGCCAGCAGTTACATGCAGGGAGACTACGAGCAGTACTTC

J: TRBJ1-2
size: .
V: TRBV5-1
D: TRBD1
CDR3: CASSPGQGAYGYTF
DNA: TGCGCCAGCAGCCCGGGACAGGGGGCATATGGCTACACCTTC

J: TRBJ1-2
size: .
V: TRBV29-1
D: .
CDR3: CSVDPGHNYGYTF
DNA: TGCAGCGTTGACCCGGGGCATAACTATGGCTACACCTTC

J: TRBJ2-5
size: .
V: TRBV7-1
D: .
CDR3: CASSLEGTVETQYF
DNA: TGTGCCAGCAGCTTGGAGGGGACAGTAGAGACCCAGTACTTC

J: TRBJ1-6
size: .
V: TRBV11-3
D: .
CDR3: CASSSFGHGGNNSPLHF
DNA: TGTGCCAGCAGCTCTTTCGGACATGGGGGAAATAATTCACCCCTCCACTTT

J: TRBJ1-2
size: .
V: TRBV28
D: .
CDR3: CASSLNSLEGPNYGYTF
DNA: TGTGCCAGCAGTTTAAATTCGTTGGAGGGCCCCAACTATGGCTACACCTTC

J: TRBJ2-7
size: .
V: TRBV11-3
D: .
CDR3: CASSLPGPLGDEQYF
DNA: TGTGCCAGCAGCTTGCCGGGACCCCTAGGCGACGAGCAGTACTTC